This is a list of T cell receptor beta chains from one sample in a study of cytomegalovirus exposure and HLA in healthy donors. TCRdb's table, derived via immunoSEQ multiplex PCR, lists solely in-frame clones and lacks some. Of 100,000 or so clones in the sample, 83% are singletons; the top ten hold about 6.3%. The sequencing sample was made of PBMCs. The receptors come from a man between 18 and 35 years old in good health and CMV-seronegative. CDR3s include the opening cysteine and the closing phenylalanine or tryptophan. A D gene is named only where the DNA matches it firmly. Clone size appears in some rows only: once, few, many, or a class for an expanded clone.

cdr3_nt: TGTGCCAGCTCACCCGCGACAGAGAACACTGAAGCTTTCTTT; cdr3_aa: CASSPATENTEAFF; j_call: TRBJ1-1; d_call: NA; clone_size: NA; v_call: TRBV18
cdr3_nt: TGCGCCAGCAGTCAAGACAGGGGCACAGGGACGGAGACCCAGTACTTC; cdr3_aa: CASSQDRGTGTETQYF; j_call: TRBJ2-5; d_call: TRBD1; clone_size: NA; v_call: TRBV4-3
cdr3_nt: TGTGCCAGCAGCAAAGGGGCAGTTAGATACAATGAGCAGTTCTTC; cdr3_aa: CASSKGAVRYNEQFF; j_call: TRBJ2-1; d_call: NA; clone_size: NA; v_call: TRBV21-1
cdr3_nt: TGTGCCAGCAGTTACTCGAGCCCGAACTATGGCTACACCTTC; cdr3_aa: CASSYSSPNYGYTF; j_call: TRBJ1-2; d_call: NA; clone_size: NA; v_call: TRBV6-5
cdr3_nt: TGTGCCAGCACCCCATGGGGGGATCATGGCTACACCTTC; cdr3_aa: CASTPWGDHGYTF; j_call: TRBJ1-2; d_call: NA; clone_size: NA; v_call: TRBV7-9
cdr3_nt: TGTGCCAGTAGTATAAAGGGGGACATTCCCACCGGGGAGCTGTTTTTT; cdr3_aa: CASSIKGDIPTGELFF; j_call: TRBJ2-2; d_call: NA; clone_size: NA; v_call: TRBV19
cdr3_nt: TGTGCCACCGGGGGAGCGAACAATCAGCCCCAGCATTTT; cdr3_aa: CATGGANNQPQHF; j_call: TRBJ1-5; d_call: NA; clone_size: few; v_call: TRBV6-5
cdr3_nt: TGCGCCAGCAGCCCCGCAACGGGGACTAACTATGGCTACACCTTC; cdr3_aa: CASSPATGTNYGYTF; j_call: TRBJ1-2; d_call: NA; clone_size: NA; v_call: TRBV5-4
cdr3_nt: TGCAGCGTTGAAAAGCCAGGGGGCTATGGCTACACCTTC; cdr3_aa: CSVEKPGGYGYTF; j_call: TRBJ1-2; d_call: TRBD1; clone_size: NA; v_call: TRBV29-1
cdr3_nt: TGCGCCAGCAGTGAATGGCTAGCGGGAGTAAAAGATACGCAGTATTTT; cdr3_aa: CASSEWLAGVKDTQYF; j_call: TRBJ2-3; d_call: TRBD2; clone_size: few; v_call: TRBV10-2
cdr3_nt: TGTGCCAGCAGTTACGAGGTCGGTTCGTATGGCTACACCTTC; cdr3_aa: CASSYEVGSYGYTF; j_call: TRBJ1-2; d_call: NA; clone_size: once; v_call: TRBV6-5
cdr3_nt: TGTGCCAGCAGAGAGGGGGCTTTGTCGACTGAAGCTTTCTTT; cdr3_aa: CASREGALSTEAFF; j_call: TRBJ1-1; d_call: TRBD1; clone_size: NA; v_call: TRBV27
cdr3_nt: TGTGCCAGCAGTTCCCTAGACAGGGGGAAGATAGAGACCCAGTACTTC; cdr3_aa: CASSSLDRGKIETQYF; j_call: TRBJ2-5; d_call: TRBD1; clone_size: NA; v_call: TRBV28
cdr3_nt: TGTGCCAGCAGCCAAGATGTGGGGCCCGAGCAGTACTTC; cdr3_aa: CASSQDVGPEQYF; j_call: TRBJ2-7; d_call: NA; clone_size: NA; v_call: TRBV14
cdr3_nt: TGCGCCAGCAGCTATACTAGCGGGAGGGCCGACGAGCAGTACTTC; cdr3_aa: CASSYTSGRADEQYF; j_call: TRBJ2-7; d_call: TRBD2; clone_size: NA; v_call: TRBV4-3
cdr3_nt: TGTGCCATTGGGACTAGCGGGAAGCTATTCCAAGAGACCCAGTACTTC; cdr3_aa: CAIGTSGKLFQETQYF; j_call: TRBJ2-5; d_call: TRBD2; clone_size: many; v_call: TRBV2
cdr3_nt: TGTGCCAGCAGTATTCTAGCGGGAGGACATGATGAGCAGTTCTTC; cdr3_aa: CASSILAGGHDEQFF; j_call: TRBJ2-1; d_call: TRBD2; clone_size: NA; v_call: TRBV28
cdr3_nt: TGTGCCAGCACGGGGACATCTGGAAACACCATATATTTT; cdr3_aa: CASTGTSGNTIYF; j_call: TRBJ1-3; d_call: NA; clone_size: once; v_call: TRBV7-9
cdr3_nt: TGTGCCAGCAGCCCGGGACAGAGCTATGGCTACACCTTC; cdr3_aa: CASSPGQSYGYTF; j_call: TRBJ1-2; d_call: TRBD1; clone_size: NA; v_call: TRBV11-2
cdr3_nt: TGTGCCAGCAGTTATGACTTGAGTACGACAGATACGCAGTATTTT; cdr3_aa: CASSYDLSTTDTQYF; j_call: TRBJ2-3; d_call: NA; clone_size: NA; v_call: TRBV27
cdr3_nt: TGTGCCAGCACCGACATCTATGGCTACACCTTC; cdr3_aa: CASTDIYGYTF; j_call: TRBJ1-2; d_call: NA; clone_size: NA; v_call: TRBV28
cdr3_nt: TGTGCCAGCAGTTTGACTAGCAGGAGTAGAAATGGGCAGTTCTTC; cdr3_aa: CASSLTSRSRNGQFF; j_call: TRBJ2-1; d_call: TRBD2; clone_size: NA; v_call: TRBV5-6
cdr3_nt: TGTGCCAGTAGTCCGTCGGGGGGCCACGAGCAGTACTTC; cdr3_aa: CASSPSGGHEQYF; j_call: TRBJ2-7; d_call: NA; clone_size: NA; v_call: TRBV19
cdr3_nt: TGTGCCAGCAGCTTGGAATGGTCTAGCGGGACCCACGAGCAGTACTTC; cdr3_aa: CASSLEWSSGTHEQYF; j_call: TRBJ2-7; d_call: TRBD2; clone_size: NA; v_call: TRBV5-4
cdr3_nt: TGTGCCAGCAGCGCTAGGGACTTTAATCAGCCCCAGCATTTT; cdr3_aa: CASSARDFNQPQHF; j_call: TRBJ1-5; d_call: NA; clone_size: NA; v_call: TRBV2
cdr3_nt: TGTGCCAGCAGCTCCCCGGAGGGCACTGAAGCTTTCTTT; cdr3_aa: CASSSPEGTEAFF; j_call: TRBJ1-1; d_call: NA; clone_size: NA; v_call: TRBV7-9
cdr3_nt: TGTGCCAGCAAGAATAAGGGACAGGGCTTTGGAGTGGCCACTGAAGCTTTCTTT; cdr3_aa: CASKNKGQGFGVATEAFF; j_call: TRBJ1-1; d_call: TRBD1; clone_size: NA; v_call: TRBV27
cdr3_nt: TGTGCCAGCAGCCCCCGCGGAGCCTTCACAGATACGCAGTATTTT; cdr3_aa: CASSPRGAFTDTQYF; j_call: TRBJ2-3; d_call: NA; clone_size: NA; v_call: TRBV7-2
cdr3_nt: TGCAGCGTTAGGACTAGCGGGGTGAACACCGGGGAGCTGTTTTTT; cdr3_aa: CSVRTSGVNTGELFF; j_call: TRBJ2-2; d_call: TRBD2; clone_size: NA; v_call: TRBV29-1
cdr3_nt: TGTGCCAGCAGGGAACAGGGGATTTACCACGAGCAGTACTTC; cdr3_aa: CASREQGIYHEQYF; j_call: TRBJ2-7; d_call: TRBD1; clone_size: NA; v_call: TRBV6-5
cdr3_nt: TGCGCCAGCAGCTTGTCGACTAGCGGCGCAGATACGCAGTATTTT; cdr3_aa: CASSLSTSGADTQYF; j_call: TRBJ2-3; d_call: TRBD2; clone_size: NA; v_call: TRBV5-1
cdr3_nt: TGCGCCAGCAGCCCTAAACTAGCGGGAGGCGCTTTTCCCCACGAGCAGTACTTC; cdr3_aa: CASSPKLAGGAFPHEQYF; j_call: TRBJ2-7; d_call: TRBD2; clone_size: few; v_call: TRBV4-1
cdr3_nt: TGCGCCAGCAGCTCGTCGGACAGCTCCTACAATGAGCAGTTCTTC; cdr3_aa: CASSSSDSSYNEQFF; j_call: TRBJ2-1; d_call: NA; clone_size: NA; v_call: TRBV5-1
cdr3_nt: TGTGCCAGCAGTTTATTTGGGAGTGCGGCCGGCAATCAGCCCCAGCATTTT; cdr3_aa: CASSLFGSAAGNQPQHF; j_call: TRBJ1-5; d_call: NA; clone_size: NA; v_call: TRBV27
cdr3_nt: TGTGCCAGCAGCGCCGGGACACACACTGAAAAACTGTTTTTT; cdr3_aa: CASSAGTHTEKLFF; j_call: TRBJ1-4; d_call: NA; clone_size: few; v_call: TRBV5-5
cdr3_nt: TGCGCCAGCAGCATAAGTCGGACAGATACGCAGTATTTT; cdr3_aa: CASSISRTDTQYF; j_call: TRBJ2-3; d_call: NA; clone_size: NA; v_call: TRBV5-1
cdr3_nt: TGTGCCAGCAGTGACTCCGGGACTAGCGGGAGCAATGAGCAGTTCTTC; cdr3_aa: CASSDSGTSGSNEQFF; j_call: TRBJ2-1; d_call: TRBD2; clone_size: few; v_call: TRBV6-4
cdr3_nt: TGTGCCAGCAGCTTAGGCCGTCGCTACGAGCAGTACTTC; cdr3_aa: CASSLGRRYEQYF; j_call: TRBJ2-7; d_call: NA; clone_size: once; v_call: TRBV13
cdr3_nt: TGTGCCAGCAACAGGGGTGATCAGCCCCAGCATTTT; cdr3_aa: CASNRGDQPQHF; j_call: TRBJ1-5; d_call: TRBD1; clone_size: few; v_call: TRBV28
cdr3_nt: TGCGCCAGCAGCTTGGATCTTAGTCAGGGGAACAGTGGCTACACCTTC; cdr3_aa: CASSLDLSQGNSGYTF; j_call: TRBJ1-2; d_call: NA; clone_size: NA; v_call: TRBV5-1
cdr3_nt: TGTGCCAGTAGTCGGAGCGGTAGCACAGATACGCAGTATTTT; cdr3_aa: CASSRSGSTDTQYF; j_call: TRBJ2-3; d_call: NA; clone_size: NA; v_call: TRBV19
cdr3_nt: TGTGCCAGCAGTCCAGCCGGGGTACCCTCCTACGAGCAGTACTTC; cdr3_aa: CASSPAGVPSYEQYF; j_call: TRBJ2-7; d_call: NA; clone_size: few; v_call: TRBV2
cdr3_nt: TGTGCCAGCAGTTACCTTTTCAGCGGATATAGCAATCAGCCCCAGCATTTT; cdr3_aa: CASSYLFSGYSNQPQHF; j_call: TRBJ1-5; d_call: NA; clone_size: NA; v_call: TRBV2
cdr3_nt: TGCAGCGTAGTCCTTGGGGCCCCCTACGAGCAGTACTTC; cdr3_aa: CSVVLGAPYEQYF; j_call: TRBJ2-7; d_call: NA; clone_size: NA; v_call: TRBV29-1
cdr3_nt: TGTGCCAGCAGCCGAAGGCTAGCGGGAGGTGGTGAGCAGTTCTTC; cdr3_aa: CASSRRLAGGGEQFF; j_call: TRBJ2-1; d_call: TRBD2; clone_size: NA; v_call: TRBV6-5
cdr3_nt: TGTGCCAGCAGCTTGGTCCTCGGCCAAGAGACCCAGTACTTC; cdr3_aa: CASSLVLGQETQYF; j_call: TRBJ2-5; d_call: NA; clone_size: NA; v_call: TRBV5-6
cdr3_nt: TGCAGCGCTGGACTAGCTGCAGATACGCAGTATTTT; cdr3_aa: CSAGLAADTQYF; j_call: TRBJ2-3; d_call: TRBD2; clone_size: NA; v_call: TRBV29-1
cdr3_nt: TGTGCCAGCTCAAGCGGGGAAGAGGGCTACACCTTC; cdr3_aa: CASSSGEEGYTF; j_call: TRBJ1-2; d_call: NA; clone_size: NA; v_call: TRBV18
cdr3_nt: TGCAGCGTTGGGGGTCAGGGGGTCTACGAGCAGTACTTC; cdr3_aa: CSVGGQGVYEQYF; j_call: TRBJ2-7; d_call: TRBD1; clone_size: NA; v_call: TRBV29-1
cdr3_nt: TGTGCCAGCAGCCCCAGGGGGAGATCAGGGGAGCAGTACTTC; cdr3_aa: CASSPRGRSGEQYF; j_call: TRBJ2-7; d_call: TRBD1; clone_size: NA; v_call: TRBV7-6